The 25 T cell receptor beta chains presented below share a single source sample, sequenced in a study of OX40 agonist ivuxolimab in advanced cancers. Some clones are missing from TCRdb's copy, which holds only in-frame ones; the method was immunoSEQ multiplex PCR. The table has around 45,000 clones, more than 75% seen once. Source: CD4+ or CD8+ T cells sorted from blood, taken in a trial of the OX40 agonist ivuxolimab. Receptors were obtained from an adult with an advanced solid tumor such as melanoma, head and neck, liver or kidney cancer.

The rearrangement links TRBV6-5 to TRBJ1-1, with a possible D match to TRBD1 (5 bases). In germline, CDR1 is MNHEY, CDR2 SVGAGI. The ends were cut back, 5 bases at V and 5 bases at J, with 15 bases in the middle. The CDR3 covers 14 residues. The CDR3 coding sequence is TGTGCCAGCAGTAAGACCCGGGACGGAACTGAAGCTTTCTTT. This translates into CASSKTRDGTEAFF.

The count of this clone is one. V gene TRBV18 combines with J gene TRBJ1-1; 7 nucleotides agree with TRBD1. Germline V gives CDR1 KGHSH, CDR2 LQKENI. This CDR3 has 12 amino acids. V lost 2 bases and J lost 7; bases outside the gene matches: 1. The CDR3 reads CASSPGTVEAFF. In nucleotides, the CDR3 is TGTGCCAGCTCACCAGGGACAGTTGAAGCTTTCTTT.

This sequence joins TRBV28 and TRBJ1-2, with 7 bases identical to TRBD1. V was pared by 7 bases and J by 4 bases, with 15 bases of the junction left unmatched. This CDR3 has 16 amino acids. Germline CDR1 and CDR2: MDHEN and SYDVKM. Here the CDR3 reads CASKPAGTDNSYGYTF. CDR3 DNA: TGTGCCAGCAAACCCGCTGGGACAGACAATTCCTATGGCTACACCTTC.

The rearrangement uses TRBV28 and TRBJ1-6; D is ambiguous. The CDR3 is made up of 14 amino acids. Germline CDR1 and CDR2: MDHEN and SYDVKM. V lost 1 base to trimming and J lost 8 bases, with 9 bases between them. The chain's CDR3 is CASSLSQRDSPLHF. Written as DNA, the CDR3 is TGTGCCAGCAGTTTATCCCAGAGAGATTCACCCCTCCACTTT.

The chain combines TRBV5-1 with TRBJ2-1; a weak D match, TRBD2 (5 bases). Per germline, CDR1 SGHRS and CDR2 YFSETQ. V lost 2 bases and J lost 4, with 10 bases in between. This CDR3 comprises 14 residues. CDR3 in DNA: TGCGCCAGCAGCTTCGATAGCGAGTACAATGAGCAGTTCTTC. Amino acids: CASSFDSEYNEQFF.

This rearrangement joins TRBV6-1 to TRBJ2-2, with D maybe TRBD1 (6 bases). The CDR3 is made up of 14 amino acids. Germline assignment: CDR1 MNHNS and CDR2 SASEGT. V gave up 2 bases and J gave up 4 bases, with 8 bases separating them. CDR3 coding DNA: TGTGCCAGCAGTGAAAGGGGGATCACCGGGGAGCTGTTTTTT. It translates to CASSERGITGELFF.

CDR3 nucleotide sequence: TGCGCCAGCAGTGATAGTATGAGGGCAGATCAGCCCCAGCATTTT. Protein product: CASSDSMRADQPQHF. J is TRBJ1-5 and V is TRBV10-1, with D uncertain. CDR1 is WNHNN, CDR2 SYGVQD, per germline (reference sequence). The CDR3 is made up of 15 amino acids. The V end was cut by 3 bases, the J end by 5 bases, with 14 bases between.

The chain uses TRBV2 and TRBJ1-1; D remains unclear. Germline V lookup: CDR1 SNHLY, CDR2 FYNNEI. CDR3 length equals 13 residues. Trimming shortened V by 6 bases and J by 0 bases, and 8 bases separated the two germline ends. As DNA, the CDR3 is TGTGCCAGCAGCAGCCAGGTGAACACTGAAGCTTTCTTT. Protein: CASSSQVNTEAFF.

The CDR3 DNA follows: TGCAGCGTTATCTTACAGGGTCGGTACGAGCAGTACTTC. Translated, it gives CSVILQGRYEQYF. This rearrangement joins TRBV29-1 to TRBJ2-7; TRBD1 is a possible D gene (6 bases). The CDR3 loop spans 13 amino acids. With 5 bases removed from V and 4 bases from J, the gap between germline ends came to 15 bases. The germline V gene has CDR1 SQVTM and CDR2 ANQGSEA.

The V call is TRBV6-1, the J call TRBJ1-1, with a weak D call TRBD1 (6 bases). The germline CDR1 and CDR2 sequences are MNHNS and SASEGT. V was pared by 6 bases and J by 1 base, with 15 bases between. The CDR3 consists of 15 residues. CDR3: CASRYIRGGNTEAFF. The CDR3, as DNA: TGTGCCAGCAGATATATCAGGGGTGGGAACACTGAAGCTTTCTTT.

The chain links TRBV7-6 to TRBJ2-7; TRBD1 matches 9 bases. The CDR3 runs 15 residues. CDR1 SGHVS and CDR2 FNYEAQ come from the germline V gene. J gave up 5 bases and V 4 bases, and 9 bases lay outside the gene matches. The CDR3 sequence: CASSSGTGRFDEQYF. The CDR3 DNA reads as TGTGCCAGCAGCTCCGGGACAGGGCGTTTCGACGAGCAGTACTTC.

The chain employs TRBV7-9 and TRBJ1-1; D is unresolved. V was trimmed by 0 bases and J by 0 bases, leaving 5 bases between them. Per the germline V gene, CDR1 is SEHNR and CDR2 is FQNEAQ (reference sequence). The CDR3 extends over 14 amino acids. The CDR3 region is CASSLASLNTEAFF. CDR3 bases: TGTGCCAGCAGCTTAGCCTCGCTGAACACTGAAGCTTTCTTT.

The V gene is TRBV13, the J gene TRBJ2-1, with 14 nucleotides matching TRBD2. Trimming cost V 5 bases and J 1 base; bases outside gene matches: 4. Per the germline V gene, CDR1 is PRHDT and CDR2 is FYEKMQ (reference sequence). The CDR3 is made up of 17 amino acids. The CDR3 nucleotides are TGTGCCAGCAGCGTCCGACTAGCGGGAGGGTCCTACAATGAGCAGTTCTTC. Its protein product is CASSVRLAGGSYNEQFF.

This chain uses TRBV7-3 with TRBJ2-1; the match to TRBD1 covers 8 bases. CDR1 is SGHTA, CDR2 FQGTGA, per germline. Germline trimming cut 1 base from V and 4 bases from J; bases unmatched to any gene: 3. This CDR3 has 15 residues. The CDR3 region is CASSLNGQGYNEQFF. CDR3 DNA sequence: TGTGCCAGCAGCTTAAACGGACAGGGTTACAATGAGCAGTTCTTC.

J is TRBJ2-6 and V is TRBV7-3; D is perhaps TRBD1 (5 bases). This CDR3 has 14 amino acids. Per germline, CDR1 SGHTA and CDR2 FQGTGA. V lost 5 bases and J 1 base, leaving 6 bases between the germline ends. CDR3 bases: TGTGCCAGCAGCCAGGGTTCTGGGGCCAACGTCCTGACTTTC. It specifies CASSQGSGANVLTF.

The chain has TRBV9 and TRBJ2-2; D remains unclear. The CDR3 totals 13 residues. The germline V gene encodes CDR1 SGDLS and CDR2 YYNGEE. Trimming shortened V by 4 bases and J by 3 bases, and 7 bases separated the two germline ends. The CDR3 DNA sequence: TGTGCCAGCAGCACCCAGGACACCGGGGAGCTGTTTTTT. This codes for CASSTQDTGELFF.

This clone was seen more than once but under ten times. The gene calls are TRBV19 and TRBJ1-5, with TRBD1 identical over 8 bases. J gave up 2 bases and V 4 bases, and 4 bases lay outside the gene matches. CDR1 and CDR2 (germline): LNHDA, SQIVND (reference sequence). The CDR3 runs 15 residues. CDR3 residues: CASSTLTGGNQPQHF. The CDR3 DNA reads as TGTGCCAGTAGTACTCTGACAGGGGGCAATCAGCCCCAGCATTTT.

This chain joins TRBV19 and TRBJ2-5; tentatively, D is TRBD1 or TRBD2 (5 bases each). Trimming removed 4 bases from V and 5 bases from J, with 8 bases in between. CDR3 size: 12 residues. Germline CDR1 and CDR2: LNHDA and SQIVND (reference sequence). CDR3 nucleotide sequence: TGTGCCAGTAGTAGGTGGGGGGAGACCCAGTACTTC. This sequence encodes CASSRWGETQYF.

The V and J genes are TRBV6-5 and TRBJ2-7; D is unresolved. Germline CDR1 MNHEY, CDR2 SVGAGI. The ends were cut back, 6 bases at V and 3 bases at J, with 9 bases in the middle. This CDR3 comprises 12 residues. CDR3 DNA: TGTGCCAGCAGACGAGTGGACTACGAGCAGTACTTC. Amino acid sequence: CASRRVDYEQYF.

The J gene is TRBJ2-1, the V gene TRBV5-1; D gene ambiguous. The germline V gene encodes CDR1 SGHRS and CDR2 YFSETQ. This CDR3 comprises 15 residues. With 4 bases removed from V and 0 bases from J, the gap between germline ends came to 11 bases. CDR3 nucleotide sequence: TGCGCCAGCAGCCCCACAATGAGCTCCTACAATGAGCAGTTCTTC. Protein sequence: CASSPTMSSYNEQFF.

The chain carries TRBV7-9 and TRBJ2-2; weak D call: TRBD1 (6 bases). Germline CDR1 SEHNR, CDR2 FQNEAQ (reference sequence). With 6 bases removed from V and 5 bases from J, the gap between germline ends came to 13 bases. This CDR3 region has 14 residues. CDR3 loop: CASRSQGWTGELFF. The CDR3 nucleotides are TGTGCCAGCAGGAGTCAGGGGTGGACCGGGGAGCTGTTTTTT.

The chain combines TRBV28 with TRBJ2-3; TRBD2 might be the D (6 bases). CDR1 and CDR2 (germline): MDHEN, SYDVKM. CDR3 size: 15 residues. The V gene lost 7 bases and the J gene lost 5 bases, with 19 bases spanning the gap. CDR3 amino acids: CASTSPGVVVDTQYF. The CDR3, as DNA: TGTGCCAGCACATCCCCGGGAGTGGTCGTAGATACGCAGTATTTT.

The CDR3 nucleotides are TGTGCCAGCAGCGTAGTCGAAGATACGCAGTATTTT. Translated, it gives CASSVVEDTQYF. V usage is TRBV9 and J usage is TRBJ2-3, with D hard to call. V gave up 0 bases and J gave up 5 bases, with 4 bases separating them. CDR3 length: 12 residues. From germline, CDR1 is SGDLS and CDR2 YYNGEE.

This clone was counted once. This sequence joins TRBV11-2 and TRBJ2-7, with D uncertain. V dropped 4 bases and J dropped 2 bases, with 12 bases sitting between them. The CDR3 has 14 residues. The V gene's germline CDR1 is SGHAT and CDR2 FQNNGV. CDR3: CASSSRDGAYEQYF. CDR3 sequence (DNA): TGTGCCAGCAGCTCCCGCGATGGGGCCTACGAGCAGTACTTC.

This clone has a single count. The rearrangement links TRBV7-9 to TRBJ2-7; D could derive from TRBD1 or TRBD2 (5 bases each). The CDR3 is made up of 15 amino acids. Trimming left V 6 bases short and J 0 bases short, with 15 bases between. The V gene's germline CDR1 is SEHNR and CDR2 FQNEAQ (reference sequence). The chain's CDR3 is CASSPEGTLSYEQYF. CDR3 DNA sequence: TGTGCCAGCAGTCCCGAGGGGACCCTCTCCTACGAGCAGTACTTC.